The subject of this entry is one T cell receptor (beta chain). The method was immunoSEQ multiplex PCR; TCRdb's version includes in-frame clones alone and lacks a portion of them. The sample has roughly 12,000 clones; around 87% are singletons. The sample originates from a study of T cell changes during pregnancy in multiple sclerosis. The sample in question was CD8+ T cells from peripheral blood mononuclear cells, obtained in the second trimester of pregnancy. The TCR was taken from a female donor in good health, enrolled as a control in a pregnancy study.

The CDR3 DNA sequence: TGTGCCACCAGCGGTACCAGAACCTACGAGCAGTACTTC. This codes for CATSGTRTYEQYF. J is TRBJ2-7 and V is TRBV15; D gene uncertain. The germline CDR1 and CDR2 sequences are LNHNV and YYDKDF (reference sequence). The CDR3 consists of 13 residues. Trimming left V 5 bases short and J 2 bases short, with 10 bases between.